Shown below are 28 T cell receptor beta chains from a single sample sequenced in a study of beta chain features in type 1 diabetes. Expressed TCRB transcripts were sequenced after all isolated RNA was converted to cDNA. TCRdb's copy holds only in-frame clones and misses some; the assay was immunoSEQ multiplex PCR. The sample holds some 330,000 clones, approximately 11% seen once. The sequencing input was naive CD4+ T cells from blood. The receptors derive from a woman aged 30 to 39 in good health.

The chain uses TRBV10-3 and TRBJ1-2, with 7 bases that match TRBD1. CDR3 size: 13 residues. Trimming removed 8 bases from V and 4 bases from J; junction bases left unmatched: 7. The V gene's germline CDR1 is ENHRY and CDR2 SYGVKD. The CDR3: CAIAAGQSYGYTF. In nucleotides, the CDR3 is TGTGCCATCGCCGCGGGACAGTCCTATGGCTACACCTTC.

DNA of the CDR3: TGTGCCAGCAGTCCAACAGGGACAGGAAGAGCCAAAAACATTCAGTACTTC. The encoded protein is CASSPTGTGRAKNIQYF. This chain links TRBV28 with TRBJ2-4; 8 positions match TRBD1. Germline V CDR1 and CDR2: MDHEN, SYDVKM. CDR3 length: 17 amino acids. V was pared by 5 bases and J by 0 bases, with 9 bases of the junction left unmatched.

This clone was counted only a few times. The V gene is TRBV6-1, the J gene TRBJ2-4; 7 bases agree with TRBD1. The V gene's germline CDR1 is MNHNS and CDR2 SASEGT. The CDR3 has 16 residues. V lost 3 bases, J lost 0 bases, and 5 bases stayed unmatched. The CDR3 spells CASSDRDRLAKNIQYF. The CDR3 region has the DNA TGTGCCAGCAGTGACCGGGACAGATTAGCCAAAAACATTCAGTACTTC.

The V and J genes are TRBV7-9 and TRBJ2-7; the D is unclear. V lost 5 bases and J 3 bases, leaving 8 bases between the germline ends. The CDR3 totals 12 residues. Germline-derived CDR1 and CDR2 are SEHNR and FQNEAQ (reference sequence). The CDR3 protein is CASSHSGYEQYF. The CDR3 nucleotides read TGTGCCAGCAGCCACAGTGGCTACGAGCAGTACTTC.

The chain uses TRBV5-4 and TRBJ2-1; unclear D gene. The germline CDR1 and CDR2 sequences are SGHNT and YYREEE (reference sequence). The CDR3 is made up of 15 amino acids. With 4 bases removed from V and 10 bases from J, the gap between germline ends came to 21 bases. The DNA for the CDR3 is TGTGCCAGCAGCCCCTCTGGCGGAGTGAGTTTGGAGCAGTTCTTC. Protein product: CASSPSGGVSLEQFF.

The chain links TRBV6-6 to TRBJ2-1; possibly TRBD2 for D (6 bases). The CDR3 totals 16 residues. Germline loops: CDR1 MNHNY, CDR2 SVGAGI (reference sequence). Trimming cost V 6 bases and J 4 bases, with 19 bases left between them. The CDR3 region has the DNA TGTGCCAGCAGCGCACCGGGGCGGGATGCTTACAATGAGCAGTTCTTC. Its translation is CASSAPGRDAYNEQFF.

This sequence joins TRBV29-1 and TRBJ1-1, with D maybe TRBD1 (5 bases). The CDR3 has 12 residues. CDR1 and CDR2 (germline): SQVTM, ANQGSEA. The ends were cut back, 6 bases at V and 3 bases at J, with 11 bases in the middle. The CDR3 DNA reads TGCAGCGTCTCGCGGGGGGACACTGAAGCTTTCTTT. Its translation: CSVSRGDTEAFF.

The chain links TRBV19 to TRBJ2-5; TRBD1 might be the D (6 bases). Germline lookup yields CDR1 LNHDA and CDR2 SQIVND (reference sequence). Trimming removed 5 bases from V and 1 base from J, with 8 bases in between. CDR3 length equals 13 residues. The CDR3 spells CASSADSQETQYF. In nucleotides, the CDR3 is TGTGCCAGTAGTGCGGACAGCCAAGAGACCCAGTACTTC.

The sample holds a few counts of this clone. The V call is TRBV5-4, the J call TRBJ2-5, with 9 nucleotides matching TRBD1. Trimming took 4 bases from V and 5 from J; bases not matched to a gene: 9. CDR1 and CDR2 from the germline V gene are SGHNT and YYREEE (reference sequence). The CDR3 has 15 residues. CDR3 residues: CASSPGQGPRETQYF. CDR3 DNA: TGTGCCAGCAGCCCCGGACAGGGGCCCCGCGAGACCCAGTACTTC.

The chain's CDR3 is CASSSPARQGETQYF. The CDR3 DNA follows: TGTGCCAGCAGTTCGCCCGCTCGACAGGGAGAGACCCAGTACTTC. This sequence joins TRBV6-5 and TRBJ2-5; TRBD1 matches at 7 bases. Germline V CDR1 and CDR2: MNHEY, SVGAGI. J gave up 4 bases and V 4 bases, and 9 bases lay outside the gene matches. The CDR3 runs to 15 residues.

This clone was picked up a small number of times. This sequence joins TRBV4-3 and TRBJ2-1, with TRBD2 as a possible D gene (5 bases). V was shortened by 4 bases and J by 8 bases, with 15 bases between the two germline ends. In germline, CDR1 is LGHNA, CDR2 YSLEER. The CDR3 totals 14 residues. As DNA, the CDR3 is TGCGCCAGCAGCCTGGCGACGAGGCGGGATGAGCAGTTCTTC. It is translated as CASSLATRRDEQFF.

This clone was observed a few times. V gene TRBV30 combines with J gene TRBJ1-1, with D possibly being TRBD1 (5 bases). This CDR3 is built from 13 residues. V was trimmed by 5 bases and J by 4 bases, leaving 14 bases between them. CDR1 GTSNPN and CDR2 SVGIG come from the germline V gene (reference sequence). CDR3 sequence: CAWAASGGTEAFF. The DNA for the CDR3 is TGTGCCTGGGCTGCCTCGGGGGGCACTGAAGCTTTCTTT.

This clone was counted only a few times. The gene calls are TRBV18 and TRBJ2-3; D is undetermined. CDR3 size: 16 residues. The germline CDR1 and CDR2 sequences are KGHSH and LQKENI. V was pared by 2 bases and J by 3 bases, with 15 bases between. The CDR3 is CASSPSNGVRTDTQYF. In DNA form, the CDR3 reads TGTGCCAGCTCACCAAGTAACGGAGTTCGAACAGATACGCAGTATTTT.

The chain has TRBV9 and TRBJ1-1, with a possible D match to TRBD1 (6 bases). Germline-derived CDR1 and CDR2 are SGDLS and YYNGEE. CDR3 length: 14 amino acids. Between the trimmed V and J ends, which lost 0 bases and 6 bases, there was a span of 12 bases. As DNA, the CDR3 is TGTGCCAGCAGCGTAGCCACTACAGGGTCTGAAGCTTTCTTT. This codes for CASSVATTGSEAFF.

This clone came up a few times. This chain connects TRBV5-1 to TRBJ2-2; D perhaps matches TRBD1 (6 bases). Trimming shortened V by 0 bases and J by 7 bases, and 7 bases separated the two germline ends. Germline V gives CDR1 SGHRS, CDR2 YFSETQ. The CDR3 runs 13 residues. The CDR3 nucleotides read TGCGCCAGCAGCTTGGGGGACATCGGGGAGCTGTTTTTT. This translates into CASSLGDIGELFF.

This sequence joins TRBV19 and TRBJ1-1; TRBD1 is a possible D gene (5 bases). Trimming left V 7 bases short and J 1 base short, with 10 bases between. The germline V gene encodes CDR1 LNHDA and CDR2 SQIVND (reference sequence). The CDR3 runs 13 residues. Here the CDR3 reads CASTWDSNTEAFF. CDR3 nucleotides: TGTGCCAGTACGTGGGACTCGAACACTGAAGCTTTCTTT.

The CDR3 nucleotides read TGTGCCAGCTCACCACTGGGGCGGGGAGATACGCAGTATTTT. Its protein product is CASSPLGRGDTQYF. This chain joins TRBV18 and TRBJ2-3; D may be TRBD2 (6 bases). The CDR3 runs 14 residues. Germline values: CDR1 KGHSH, CDR2 LQKENI. V was pared by 1 base and J by 5 bases, with 10 bases between.

The sample holds a few counts of this clone. The CDR3 bases are TGTGCCAGTAGTCCGGGACAGGGGACCGCTGAAGCTTTCTTT. Translating it yields CASSPGQGTAEAFF. The chain has TRBV19 and TRBJ1-1; the match to TRBD1 covers 10 bases. Germline V gene sequence: CDR1 LNHDA, CDR2 SQIVND (reference sequence). There are 14 residues in the CDR3. The V segment lost 5 bases and the J segment 6 bases; nucleotides outside the gene matches: 6.

This clone was picked up a small number of times. The chain joins TRBV6-5 to TRBJ1-4; 7 positions match TRBD1. This CDR3 spans 13 amino acids. Germline lookup yields CDR1 MNHEY and CDR2 SVGAGI. V shed 6 bases, J shed 7 bases, and the junction held 5 bases outside the gene matches. The CDR3 DNA follows: TGTGCCAGCAGCGCACGGGACAGTGAAAAACTGTTTTTT. Protein: CASSARDSEKLFF.

This clone was picked up a small number of times. The chain is built from TRBV30 and TRBJ2-1; tentatively, D is TRBD1 (5 bases). The CDR3 runs to 11 residues. CDR1 and CDR2 (germline): GTSNPN, SVGIG (reference sequence). V was pared by 3 bases and J by 7 bases, with 7 bases between. The CDR3 region is CAWSPGNEQFF. CDR3 DNA: TGTGCCTGGAGCCCAGGGAATGAGCAGTTCTTC. Full variable domain (outside the CDR3, taken from reference TRBV30 and TRBJ2-1): SQTIHQWPATLVQPVGSPLSLECTVEGTSNPNLYWYRQAAGRGLQLLFYSVGIGQISSEVPQNLSASRPQDRQFILSSKKLLLSDSGFYLCAWSPGNEQFFGPGTRLTVL.

There are a few counts of this clone. The chain couples TRBV5-6 to TRBJ2-5; no reliable D call. V lost 1 base and J lost 7, with 17 bases in between. The CDR3 totals 15 residues. Germline loops: CDR1 SGHDT, CDR2 YYEEEE. CDR3: CASSLRQALKWTQYF. The CDR3 region has the DNA TGTGCCAGCAGCTTGAGGCAGGCTTTGAAGTGGACCCAGTACTTC.

This clone came up a few times. The chain is built from TRBV5-4 and TRBJ2-2; TRBD1 is a possible D gene (5 bases). The germline gives CDR1 SGHNT, CDR2 YYREEE (reference sequence). V lost 4 bases, J lost 7 bases, and 11 bases lay in between. This CDR3 comprises 13 residues. The CDR3, as DNA: TGTGCCAGCAGCCAGGGTTGGGGCGGGGAGCTGTTTTTT. Amino acids: CASSQGWGGELFF.

The J gene is TRBJ2-5, the V gene TRBV9, with D hard to call. Germline CDR1 SGDLS, CDR2 YYNGEE. This CDR3 is built from 16 residues. Trimming removed 0 bases at V and 2 bases at J, with 14 bases between. For the CDR3, the DNA is TGTGCCAGCAGCGTAGGGGCAGATTCAAGGCAAGAGACCCAGTACTTC. Amino acid sequence: CASSVGADSRQETQYF.

This clone was observed a few times. This rearrangement joins TRBV6-6 to TRBJ2-1, with TRBD2 as a possible D gene (6 bases). The CDR3 runs 14 residues. Trimming took 7 bases from V and 2 from J, leaving 12 bases between them. Looked up from germline, CDR1 is MNHNY and CDR2 is SVGAGI (reference sequence). The CDR3 coding sequence is TGTGCCAGCATCGACGGAGGGACCTACAATGAGCAGTTCTTC. Its translation is CASIDGGTYNEQFF.

The chain carries TRBV28 and TRBJ2-7; 7 positions match TRBD1. CDR1 is MDHEN and CDR2 is SYDVKM in the germline V gene. V lost 6 bases to trimming and J lost 3 bases; unmatched junction nucleotides: 8. The CDR3 covers 14 residues. The CDR3 spells CASRPEGQNYEQYF. In DNA, the CDR3 is TGTGCCAGCAGGCCCGAGGGACAGAACTACGAGCAGTACTTC. Based on the CDR3 plus reference TRBV28 and TRBJ2-7, the full variable domain is DVKVTQSSRYLVKRTGEKVFLECVQDMDHENMFWYRQDPGLGLRLIYFSYDVKMKEKGDIPEGYSVSREKKERFSLILESASTNQTSMYLCASRPEGQNYEQYFGPGTRLTVT.

The CDR3 DNA sequence: TGTGCCAGCTCACCACCTATGGTAGCGGGAGGGAACAATGAGCAGTTCTTC. The encoded protein is CASSPPMVAGGNNEQFF. The chain combines TRBV18 with TRBJ2-1, with 11 bases lining up with TRBD2. Unmatched junction bases numbered 6, after V lost 0 bases and J lost 5 bases. Germline V CDR1 and CDR2: KGHSH, LQKENI. The CDR3 extends over 17 amino acids.

This sequence joins TRBV6-5 and TRBJ2-1; tentatively, D is TRBD2 (6 bases). The germline gives CDR1 MNHEY, CDR2 SVGAGI. The CDR3 runs 13 residues. V was trimmed by 6 bases and J by 7 bases, leaving 13 bases between them. Here the CDR3 reads CASRAPAGNEQFF. In DNA, the CDR3 is TGTGCCAGCAGGGCCCCTGCGGGAAATGAGCAGTTCTTC.

The chain carries TRBV18 and TRBJ1-5; TRBD1 might be the D (6 bases). CDR1 and CDR2 from the germline V gene are KGHSH and LQKENI. The length of the CDR3 is 17 residues. With 3 bases removed from V and 2 bases from J, the gap between germline ends came to 17 bases. The CDR3 sequence: CASSPRTNRAGNQPQHF. In DNA form, the CDR3 reads TGTGCCAGCTCACCCCGCACTAACAGGGCGGGCAATCAGCCCCAGCATTTT.